Shown below are 13 T cell receptor beta chains from a single sample sequenced in a study of early T cells in non-severe SARS-CoV-2 infection. TCRdb itself ran the 5' RACE reads through MiXCR, one entry per CDR3 protein. This sample has about 77,000 distinct CDR3 sequences, with around 5% found just once. The source was whole blood, collected at baseline. The receptors stem from an adult who was a healthcare worker with PCR-confirmed SARS-CoV-2 infection or an uninfected control (not recorded which).

This clonotype was seen more than once but under ten times. This rearrangement joins TRBV18 to TRBJ1-3; D possibly corresponds to TRBD1 (5 bases). This CDR3 is 15 amino acids long. Germline values: CDR1 KGHSH, CDR2 LQKENI. The germline V and J ends were trimmed by 4 bases and 0 bases, with 10 bases remaining between them. The CDR3 loop is CASSRDGISGNTIYF. The CDR3 DNA follows: TGTGCCAGCTCACGGGACGGCATCTCTGGAAACACCATATATTTT.

This chain links TRBV2 with TRBJ2-3, with TRBD1 matching 8 bases. This CDR3 comprises 14 residues. The V segment lost 10 bases and the J segment 0 bases; nucleotides outside the gene matches: 6. Germline values: CDR1 SNHLY, CDR2 FYNNEI. CDR3 sequence: CATHGQGSTDTQYF. CDR3 nucleotide sequence: TGTGCCACACATGGACAGGGAAGCACAGATACGCAGTATTTT.

Ten or more counts support this clonotype. The chain uses TRBV7-2 and TRBJ2-3, with a possible D match to TRBD1 (6 bases). Deletions cut 4 bases from V and 5 bases from J, with 16 bases between. The CDR3 totals 15 residues. From germline, CDR1 is SGHTA and CDR2 FQGNSA. The CDR3 sequence is CASSSRLLQGDTQYF. CDR3 nucleotide sequence: TGTGCCAGCAGCTCAAGACTCCTACAGGGAGATACGCAGTATTTT.

V usage is TRBV5-6 and J usage is TRBJ1-1; possible D gene TRBD1, 6 bases. The V and J ends lost 0 bases and 8 bases respectively, with 11 bases between them. The germline CDR1 and CDR2 sequences are SGHDT and YYEEEE. This CDR3 is 13 amino acids long. CDR3 sequence: CASSLVVGGEAFF. CDR3 bases: TGTGCCAGCAGCTTGGTAGTAGGGGGGGAAGCTTTCTTT.

The table lists this clonotype with a few counts. The rearrangement joins TRBV11-3 to TRBJ1-1, with 8 nucleotides matching TRBD1. The germline gives CDR1 SGHNT, CDR2 YENEEA. V was clipped by 1 base and J by 2 bases; unmatched bases: 3. The CDR3 length is 15 residues. The CDR3 here is CASSLGAGGNTEAFF. The DNA for the CDR3 is TGTGCCAGCAGCTTAGGGGCAGGGGGCAACACTGAAGCTTTCTTT.

This clonotype has at least ten counts. V gene TRBV28 combines with J gene TRBJ2-7, with a tentative D call TRBD1 (6 bases). Germline V gene lookup returns CDR1 MDHEN and CDR2 SYDVKM. This CDR3 has 14 amino acids. Trimming took off 6 bases at V and 5 bases at J, with 17 bases between the two ends. The CDR3 DNA sequence: TGTGCCAGCAGCACCTTAACAGGGTCGGACGAGCAGTACTTC. Protein product: CASSTLTGSDEQYF.

Concerning this clonotype: The germline gene is not matched at one end of the junction; a read error may be the cause. The V gene is TRBV7-9, the J gene TRBJ2-1; 9 bases map to TRBD1. The germline gives CDR1 SEHNR, CDR2 FQNEAQ (reference sequence). The CDR3 length is 15 residues. CDR3 bases: TGTGCCGGCAGCCCTAACAGGGGGCCTGGCAATGAGCAGTTCTTC. Its translation is CAGSPNRGPGNEQFF.

V gene TRBV29-1 combines with J gene TRBJ2-6; tentatively, D is TRBD1 (6 bases). Trimming stripped 4 bases from V and 0 bases from J, with 13 bases between. The CDR3 contains 16 residues. Germline V CDR1 and CDR2: SQVTM, ANQGSEA. The CDR3 DNA sequence: TGCAGCGTTGCCCGGGACATCCACTCTGGGGCCAACGTCCTGACTTTC. This sequence encodes CSVARDIHSGANVLTF.

This clonotype was seen repeatedly, ten times or more. The rearrangement links TRBV19 to TRBJ2-1; D is possibly TRBD2 (5 bases). The CDR3 has 15 amino acids. Germline CDR1 and CDR2: LNHDA and SQIVND (reference sequence). V dropped 7 bases and J dropped 8 bases, with 21 bases sitting between them. The CDR3 sequence is CASTSEAGYRDEQFF. The CDR3 bases are TGTGCCAGTACCTCGGAGGCAGGCTATAGGGATGAGCAGTTCTTC. Drawing the rest from reference TRBV19 and TRBJ2-1, the complete variable domain is DGGITQSPKYLFRKEGQNVTLSCEQNLNHDAMYWYRQDPGQGLRLIYYSQIVNDFQKGDIAEGYSVSREKKESFPLTVTSAQKNPTAFYLCASTSEAGYRDEQFFGPGTRLTVL.

This clonotype was recorded at least ten times. The chain carries TRBV3-1 and TRBJ2-1; D may be TRBD2 (6 bases). The CDR3 is 16 amino acids. In germline, CDR1 is LGHDT, CDR2 YNNKEL (reference sequence). V dropped 4 bases and J dropped 9 bases, with 22 bases sitting between them. CDR3 nucleotides: TGTGCCAGCAGCCCGAAAAGAGGGGAGGTGATCGGTGAGCAGTTCTTC. Protein product: CASSPKRGEVIGEQFF.

The gene calls are TRBV6-5 and TRBJ1-1, with D possibly matching TRBD1 (5 bases). This CDR3 is built from 14 residues. Germline CDR1 reads MNHEY; CDR2 reads SVGAGI. V lost 6 bases and J lost 1, with 12 bases in between. In DNA, the CDR3 is TGTGCCAGCAGGAGGGGCCGGCAGAACACTGAAGCTTTCTTT. This sequence encodes CASRRGRQNTEAFF.

The chain employs TRBV28 and TRBJ2-4, with D possibly being TRBD1 or TRBD2 (5 bases each). The CDR3 runs 16 residues. With 4 bases removed from V and 2 bases from J, the gap between germline ends came to 15 bases. Germline assignment: CDR1 MDHEN and CDR2 SYDVKM. DNA of the CDR3: TGTGCCAGCAGTTGGGGGAAGCAGGGAACCAAAAACATTCAGTACTTC. Translation gives CASSWGKQGTKNIQYF.

This clonotype was found a few times. At one end, the junction sequence differs from germline, possibly due to a read error. The rearrangement uses TRBV20-1 and TRBJ2-2; TRBD2 aligns across 11 bases. Germline lookup yields CDR1 DFQATT and CDR2 SNEGSKA (reference sequence). This CDR3 is 15 amino acids long. In DNA form, the CDR3 reads TGCAGCGCTAGGGATAGCGGGAGGGACGGCGGGGAGCTGTTTTTT. Its translation: CSARDSGRDGGELFF.